The T cell receptor (beta chain) under discussion was sequenced for a study of T-cell reconstitution after alpha-beta-depleted transplantation in children. Regarding the study as a whole: Newly made T cells mostly supplied T-cell counts and diversity one year after transplant. At day 60, the high TCRbeta diversity found in some patients originated from recipient T cells and thymic progenitors that had survived.

Unique molecular identifiers were used to barcode this TCRbeta library. From the PCR reads, TCRdb called clonotypes with MiXCR, one entry per CDR3 protein. This sample has a few hundred thousand distinct CDR3 sequences, with 10% to 15% found just once. Concerning this clonotype: Its antigen remains unknown.

V shed 5 bases, J shed 3 bases, and the junction held 7 bases outside the gene matches. In germline, CDR1 is MNHEY, CDR2 SMNVEV (reference sequence). CDR3 length: 16 residues. V usage is TRBV27 and J usage is TRBJ2-7; 13 nucleotides line up with TRBD2. Sequenced here: PBMCs, mostly from graft donor cells, sampled 360 days after TCRalphabeta/CD19-depleted stem cell transplant. This receptor was obtained from a male patient under 18 who had a stem cell transplant for acute myeloid leukemia, so the T cells may come from the graft donor. The CDR3 sequence: CASSERLAGGNYEQYF. As DNA, the CDR3 is TGTGCCAGCAGTGAAAGACTAGCGGGAGGTAACTACGAGCAGTACTTC.